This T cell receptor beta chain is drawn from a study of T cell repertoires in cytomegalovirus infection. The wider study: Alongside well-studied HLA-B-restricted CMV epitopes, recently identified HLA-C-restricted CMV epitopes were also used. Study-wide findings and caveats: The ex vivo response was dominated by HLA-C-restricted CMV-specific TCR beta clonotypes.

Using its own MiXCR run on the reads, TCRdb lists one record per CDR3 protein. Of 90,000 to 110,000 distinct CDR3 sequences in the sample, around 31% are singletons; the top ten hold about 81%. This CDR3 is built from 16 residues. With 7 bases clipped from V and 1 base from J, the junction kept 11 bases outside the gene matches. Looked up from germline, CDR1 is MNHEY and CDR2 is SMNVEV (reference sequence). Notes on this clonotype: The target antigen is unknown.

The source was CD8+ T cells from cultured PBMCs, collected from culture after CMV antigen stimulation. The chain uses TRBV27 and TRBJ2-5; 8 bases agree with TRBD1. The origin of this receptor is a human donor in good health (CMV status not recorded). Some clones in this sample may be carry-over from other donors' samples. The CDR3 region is CASNMLGTGGQETQYF. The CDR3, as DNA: TGTGCCAGCAACATGCTCGGTACAGGGGGCCAAGAGACCCAGTACTTC.